The sequence of this TCR beta chain was determined in a study of shared clonotypes between healthy human individuals. The V gene lost 0 bases and the J gene lost 5 bases, with 15 bases spanning the gap. CDR3 length: 16 residues. Germline CDR1 and CDR2: SGHRS and YFSETQ. Sequencing was performed with immunoSEQ multiplex PCR; in TCRdb, only in-frame clones are kept and a portion is missing. The sample holds 1.5 million to 1.9 million clones; 95% to 99% are singletons and the top ten take 0.4% to 0.55%. Into CD45RA+ naive and CD45RA-negative memory subsets, the CD4+ cells were split. With respect to this clone: Its antigen remains unknown.

Study-level results: Since donors were few, the genetic and exposure-history diversity represented was limited. Donor clonotype sharing was expected to depend on sequencing depth. Across subsets, estimated richness was generally greater for naive than for memory populations.

The sequenced sample consisted of naive CD4+ T cells sorted from blood. Subset here: CD45RA+ positively selected. The V gene is TRBV5-1, the J gene TRBJ2-1; D is perhaps TRBD2 (5 bases). This TCR was recovered from a man younger than 40 in good health. DNA of the CDR3: TGCGCCAGCAGCTTGGGCCAGGCCCGGGGAAACAATGAGCAGTTCTTC. Residues: CASSLGQARGNNEQFF.